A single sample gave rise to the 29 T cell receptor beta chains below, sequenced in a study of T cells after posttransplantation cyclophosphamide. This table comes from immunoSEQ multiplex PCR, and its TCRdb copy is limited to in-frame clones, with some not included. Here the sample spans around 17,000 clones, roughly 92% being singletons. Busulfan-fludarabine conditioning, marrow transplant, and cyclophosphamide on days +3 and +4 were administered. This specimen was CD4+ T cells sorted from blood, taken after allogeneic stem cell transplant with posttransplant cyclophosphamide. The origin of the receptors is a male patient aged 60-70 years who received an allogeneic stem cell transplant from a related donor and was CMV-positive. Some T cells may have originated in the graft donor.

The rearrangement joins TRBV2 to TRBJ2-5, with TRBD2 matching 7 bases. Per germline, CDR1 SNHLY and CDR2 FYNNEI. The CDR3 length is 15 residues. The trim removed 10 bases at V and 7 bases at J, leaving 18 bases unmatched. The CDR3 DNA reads TGTGCCACCTCACGTGTGGGGACTACCGGGGGGACCCAGTACTTC. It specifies CATSRVGTTGGTQYF.

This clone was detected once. The CDR3 spells CASITPSGHNQPQHF. The CDR3 DNA is TGTGCCAGCATTACCCCCTCGGGACACAATCAGCCCCAGCATTTT. This chain uses TRBV28 with TRBJ1-5; the D gene is possibly TRBD1 (6 bases). The CDR3 spans 15 residues. Trimming took 7 bases from V and 3 from J, leaving 16 bases between them. CDR1 and CDR2 (germline): MDHEN, SYDVKM.

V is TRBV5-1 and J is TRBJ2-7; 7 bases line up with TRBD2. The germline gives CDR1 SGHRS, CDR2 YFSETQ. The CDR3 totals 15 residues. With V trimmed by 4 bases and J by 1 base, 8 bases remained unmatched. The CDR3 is CASSRQAGVSYEQYF. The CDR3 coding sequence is TGCGCCAGCAGCCGGCAGGCGGGGGTGTCCTACGAGCAGTACTTC. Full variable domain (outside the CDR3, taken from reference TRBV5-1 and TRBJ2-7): KAGVTQTPRYLIKTRGQQVTLSCSPISGHRSVSWYQQTPGQGLQFLFEYFSETQRNKGNFPGRFSGRQFSNSRSEMNVSTLELGDSALYLCASSRQAGVSYEQYFGPGTRLTVT.

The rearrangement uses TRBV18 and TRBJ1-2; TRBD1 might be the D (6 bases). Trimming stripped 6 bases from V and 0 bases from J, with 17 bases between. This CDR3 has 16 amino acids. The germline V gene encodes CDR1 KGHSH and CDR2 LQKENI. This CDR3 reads CASSPPQGHPNYGYTF. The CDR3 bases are TGTGCCAGCTCCCCCCCACAGGGCCATCCTAACTATGGCTACACCTTC.

CDR3 DNA sequence: TGTGCCAGCAGCCGCGCACGACCGCAGGGATCCCTCCAAGAGACCCAGTACTTC. As protein: CASSRARPQGSLQETQYF. The chain uses TRBV5-6 and TRBJ2-5; D perhaps matches TRBD1 (5 bases). This CDR3 region has 18 residues. V was clipped by 4 bases and J by 1 base, with 23 bases between them. CDR1 is SGHDT, CDR2 YYEEEE, per germline.

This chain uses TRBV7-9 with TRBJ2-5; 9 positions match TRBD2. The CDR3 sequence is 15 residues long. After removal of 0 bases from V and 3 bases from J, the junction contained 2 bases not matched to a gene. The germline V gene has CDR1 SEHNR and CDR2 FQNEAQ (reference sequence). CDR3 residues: CASSLAASGEETQYF. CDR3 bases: TGTGCCAGCAGCTTAGCGGCTAGCGGGGAAGAGACCCAGTACTTC. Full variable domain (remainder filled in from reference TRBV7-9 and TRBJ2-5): DTGVSQNPRHKITKRGQNVTFRCDPISEHNRLYWYRQTLGQGPEFLTYFQNEAQLEKSRLLSDRFSAERPKGSFSTLEIQRTEQGDSAMYLCASSLAASGEETQYFGPGTRLLVL.

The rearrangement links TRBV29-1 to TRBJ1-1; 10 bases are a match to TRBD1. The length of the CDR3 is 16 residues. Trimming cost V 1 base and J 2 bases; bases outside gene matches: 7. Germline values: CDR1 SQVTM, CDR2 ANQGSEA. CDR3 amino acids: CSVEGGTGAINTEAFF. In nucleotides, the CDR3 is TGCAGCGTTGAAGGGGGGACAGGGGCTATCAACACTGAAGCTTTCTTT.

The CDR3 DNA sequence: TGTGCCAGCAGCCCCCACCCTACTAGTCGGGACAGGGGGAAAAACATTCAGTACTTC. Its protein product is CASSPHPTSRDRGKNIQYF. V is TRBV11-2 and J is TRBJ2-4, with 11 bases fitting TRBD1. The trim removed 5 bases at V and 4 bases at J, leaving 16 bases unmatched. This CDR3 has 19 residues. CDR1 and CDR2 from the germline V gene are SGHAT and FQNNGV.

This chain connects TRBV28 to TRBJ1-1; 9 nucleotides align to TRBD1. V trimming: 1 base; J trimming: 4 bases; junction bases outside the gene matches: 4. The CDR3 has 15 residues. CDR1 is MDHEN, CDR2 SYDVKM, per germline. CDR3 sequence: CASSLSDRGGTEAFF. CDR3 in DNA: TGTGCCAGCAGTTTATCGGACAGGGGAGGCACTGAAGCTTTCTTT.

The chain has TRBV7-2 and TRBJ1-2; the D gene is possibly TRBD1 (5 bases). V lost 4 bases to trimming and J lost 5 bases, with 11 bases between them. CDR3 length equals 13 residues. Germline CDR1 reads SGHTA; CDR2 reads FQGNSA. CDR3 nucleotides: TGTGCCAGCAGCTCAGGGAGGTTTTATGGCTACACCTTC. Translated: CASSSGRFYGYTF.

CDR3 region: CSAEDAGRTSEAFF. CDR3 nucleotides: TGCAGCGCCGAGGACGCGGGGCGGACCTCTGAAGCTTTCTTT. The chain is built from TRBV29-1 and TRBJ1-1, with a weak D call TRBD1 (5 bases). The germline V gene encodes CDR1 SQVTM and CDR2 ANQGSEA. The CDR3 has 14 amino acids. The V and J ends lost 7 bases and 6 bases respectively, with 21 bases between them.

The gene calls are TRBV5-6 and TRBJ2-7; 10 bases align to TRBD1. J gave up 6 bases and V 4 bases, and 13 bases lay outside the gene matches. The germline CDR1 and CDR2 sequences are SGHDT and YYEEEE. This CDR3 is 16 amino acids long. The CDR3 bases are TGTGCCAGCAGCACCCCGGGGGGACAGGGGCATGTCGAGCAGTACTTC. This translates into CASSTPGGQGHVEQYF.

CDR3 sequence: CASSPQGPGKAYEQYF. The CDR3 DNA reads TGCGCCAGCAGTCCCCAGGGCCCAGGGAAAGCCTACGAGCAGTACTTC. The chain couples TRBV23-1 to TRBJ2-7; possible D gene TRBD1, 5 bases. TRBV23-1 is given ORF status, its function remaining uncertain. This CDR3 is 16 amino acids long. V was cut by 4 bases and J by 2 bases, with 18 bases left in between.

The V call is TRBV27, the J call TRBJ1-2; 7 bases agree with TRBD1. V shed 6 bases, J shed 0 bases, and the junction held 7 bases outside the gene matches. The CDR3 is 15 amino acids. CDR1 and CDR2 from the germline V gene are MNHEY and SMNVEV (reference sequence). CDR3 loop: CASRSTGTANYGYTF. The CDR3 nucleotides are TGTGCCAGCAGGTCCACCGGGACAGCTAACTATGGCTACACCTTC.

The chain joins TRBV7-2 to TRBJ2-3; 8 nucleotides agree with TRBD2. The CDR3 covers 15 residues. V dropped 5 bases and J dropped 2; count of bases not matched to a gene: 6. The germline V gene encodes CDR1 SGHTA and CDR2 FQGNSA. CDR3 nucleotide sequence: TGTGCCAGCAGCCCGACTAGCGTTTACACAGATACGCAGTATTTT. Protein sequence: CASSPTSVYTDTQYF.

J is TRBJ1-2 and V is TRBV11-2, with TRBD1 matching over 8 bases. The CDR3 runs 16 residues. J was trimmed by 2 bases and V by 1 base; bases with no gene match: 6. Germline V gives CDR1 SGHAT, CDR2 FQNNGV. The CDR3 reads CASSLGGQGLNYGYTF. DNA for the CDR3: TGTGCCAGCAGCTTAGGTGGACAGGGCCTAAACTATGGCTACACCTTC.

The CDR3 spells CASSPDRVDGYTF. The DNA for the CDR3 is TGTGCCAGCAGCCCGGACAGGGTGGATGGCTACACCTTC. This rearrangement joins TRBV5-6 to TRBJ1-2; 8 bases line up with TRBD1. Germline V lookup: CDR1 SGHDT, CDR2 YYEEEE. The V gene end was trimmed by 4 bases and the J gene end by 6 bases; junction bases not matched to a gene: 5. The CDR3 runs to 13 residues.

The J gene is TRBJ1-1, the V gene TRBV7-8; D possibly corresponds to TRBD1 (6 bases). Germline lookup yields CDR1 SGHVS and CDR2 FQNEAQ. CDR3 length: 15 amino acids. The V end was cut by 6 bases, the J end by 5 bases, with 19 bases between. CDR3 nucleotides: TGTGCCAGCAGGGCCGGACGGACAGTTGGGACTGAAGCTTTCTTT. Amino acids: CASRAGRTVGTEAFF.

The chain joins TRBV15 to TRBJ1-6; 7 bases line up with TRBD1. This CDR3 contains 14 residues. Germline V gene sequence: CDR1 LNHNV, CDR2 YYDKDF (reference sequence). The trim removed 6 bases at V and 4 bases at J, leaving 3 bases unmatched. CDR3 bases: TGTGCCACCAGTAGACAGGGATATAATTCACCCCTCCACTTT. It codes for CATSRQGYNSPLHF.

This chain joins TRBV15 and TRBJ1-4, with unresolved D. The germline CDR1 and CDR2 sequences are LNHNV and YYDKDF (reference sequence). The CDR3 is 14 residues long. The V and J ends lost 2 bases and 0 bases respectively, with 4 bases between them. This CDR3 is CATSRQATNEKLFF. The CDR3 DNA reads TGTGCCACCAGCAGACAGGCAACTAATGAAAAACTGTTTTTT. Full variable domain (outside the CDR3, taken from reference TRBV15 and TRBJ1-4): DAMVIQNPRYQVTQFGKPVTLSCSQTLNHNVMYWYQQKSSQAPKLLFHYYDKDFNNEADTPDNFQSRRPNTSFCFLDIRSPGLGDTAMYLCATSRQATNEKLFFGSGTQLSVL.

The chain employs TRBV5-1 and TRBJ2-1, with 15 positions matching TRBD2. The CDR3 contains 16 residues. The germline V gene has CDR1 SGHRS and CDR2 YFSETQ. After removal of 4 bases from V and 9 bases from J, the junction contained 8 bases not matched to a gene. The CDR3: CASSAGLAGGRSEQFF. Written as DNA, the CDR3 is TGCGCCAGCAGCGCCGGACTAGCGGGGGGGCGGAGTGAGCAGTTCTTC.

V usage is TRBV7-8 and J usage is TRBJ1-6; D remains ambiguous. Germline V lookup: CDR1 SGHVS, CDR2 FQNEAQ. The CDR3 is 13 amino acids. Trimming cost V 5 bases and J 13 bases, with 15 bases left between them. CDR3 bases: TGTGCCAGCAGCATCGGCGTTGACTCCCCCCTCCACTTT. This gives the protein CASSIGVDSPLHF.

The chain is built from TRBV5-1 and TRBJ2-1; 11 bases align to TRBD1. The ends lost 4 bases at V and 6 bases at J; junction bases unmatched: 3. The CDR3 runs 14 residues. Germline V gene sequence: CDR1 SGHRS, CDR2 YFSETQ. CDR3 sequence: CASSPGTGGNEQFF. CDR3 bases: TGCGCCAGCAGCCCCGGGACAGGGGGCAATGAGCAGTTCTTC.

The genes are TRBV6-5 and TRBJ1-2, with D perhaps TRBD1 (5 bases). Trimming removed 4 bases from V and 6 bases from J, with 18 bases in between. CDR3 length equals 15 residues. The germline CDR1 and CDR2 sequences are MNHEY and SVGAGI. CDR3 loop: CASSSLHQEGNGYTF. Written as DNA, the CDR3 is TGTGCCAGCAGTTCTCTCCACCAGGAGGGGAATGGCTACACCTTC.

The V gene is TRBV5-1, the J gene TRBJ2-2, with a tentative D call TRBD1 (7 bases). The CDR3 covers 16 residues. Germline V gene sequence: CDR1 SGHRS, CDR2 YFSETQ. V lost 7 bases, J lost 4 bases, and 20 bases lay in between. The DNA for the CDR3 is TGCGCCAGCTCCAGGGGGGTTACAGGGACCACCGGGGAGCTGTTTTTT. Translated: CASSRGVTGTTGELFF.

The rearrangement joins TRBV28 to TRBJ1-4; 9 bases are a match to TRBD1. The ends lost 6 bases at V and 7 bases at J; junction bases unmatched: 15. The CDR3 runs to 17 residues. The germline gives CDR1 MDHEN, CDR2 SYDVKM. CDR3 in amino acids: CASSTAPGTGLGEKLFF. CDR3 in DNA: TGTGCCAGCAGCACTGCTCCCGGGACAGGGTTAGGTGAAAAACTGTTTTTT.

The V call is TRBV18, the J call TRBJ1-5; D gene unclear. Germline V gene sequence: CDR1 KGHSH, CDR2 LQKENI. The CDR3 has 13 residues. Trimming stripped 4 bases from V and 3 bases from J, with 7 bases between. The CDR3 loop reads CASSLDNNQPQHF. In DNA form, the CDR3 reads TGTGCCAGCTCACTCGACAACAATCAGCCCCAGCATTTT. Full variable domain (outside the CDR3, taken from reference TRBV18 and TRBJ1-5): NAGVMQNPRHLVRRRGQEARLRCSPMKGHSHVYWYRQLPEEGLKFMVYLQKENIIDESGMPKERFSAEFPKEGPSILRIQQVVRGDSAAYFCASSLDNNQPQHFGDGTRLSIL.

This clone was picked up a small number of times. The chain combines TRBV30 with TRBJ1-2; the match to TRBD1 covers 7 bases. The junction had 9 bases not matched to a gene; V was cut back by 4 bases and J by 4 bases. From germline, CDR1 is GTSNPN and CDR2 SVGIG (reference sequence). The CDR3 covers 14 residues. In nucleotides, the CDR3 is TGTGCCTGGATGAAGGGGGCGCGAAGCTATGGCTACACCTTC. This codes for CAWMKGARSYGYTF.

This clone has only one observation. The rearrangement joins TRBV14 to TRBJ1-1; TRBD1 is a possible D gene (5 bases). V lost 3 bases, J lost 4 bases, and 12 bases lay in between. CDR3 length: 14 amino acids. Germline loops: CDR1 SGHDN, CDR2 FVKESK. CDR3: CASSHQGLGTEAFF. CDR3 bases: TGTGCCAGCAGCCATCAGGGTTTGGGCACTGAAGCTTTCTTT.